These 20 T cell receptor beta chains came from one sample sequenced in a study of PD-1 blockade in classical Hodgkin lymphoma. Method: immunoSEQ multiplex PCR; TCRdb's copy keeps in-frame clones and lacks some. The sample carries 53,000 or so clones, roughly 80% recorded once. Every patient had relapsed following autologous stem cell transplantation, and cohorts differed in brentuximab vedotin exposure. This sample comprised peripheral blood mononuclear cells (PBMCs), obtained at baseline. These receptors all come from a human donor with classical Hodgkin lymphoma.

The chain is built from TRBV4-1 and TRBJ2-3, with TRBD1 identical over 10 bases. CDR3 size: 18 residues. Germline V gives CDR1 MGHRA, CDR2 YSYEKL. Trimming at V came to 1 base and at J to 3 bases, leaving 10 bases not matched to a gene. CDR3 sequence (DNA): TGCGCCAGCAGCCAAGGGGTCCCGGGACAGGGGACGACAGATACGCAGTATTTT. Encoded protein: CASSQGVPGQGTTDTQYF.

This chain connects TRBV4-1 to TRBJ2-5; 10 bases map to TRBD1. V lost 0 bases to trimming and J lost 11 bases; unmatched junction nucleotides: 12. Looked up from germline, CDR1 is MGHRA and CDR2 is YSYEKL. The CDR3 is made up of 16 amino acids. The CDR3 region has the DNA TGCGCCAGCAGCCAAGACCCACGACAGGGGGCAGGGGAGCAGTACTTC. Amino acid sequence: CASSQDPRQGAGEQYF.

The rearrangement joins TRBV19 to TRBJ1-2, with 7 bases aligning to TRBD1. J was trimmed by 4 bases and V by 4 bases; bases with no gene match: 3. The V gene's germline CDR1 is LNHDA and CDR2 SQIVND (reference sequence). This CDR3 contains 13 residues. CDR3 coding DNA: TGTGCCAGTAGTACGGGACAGCTCTATGGCTACACCTTC. Protein product: CASSTGQLYGYTF.

The chain couples TRBV7-2 to TRBJ2-7; D unclear. The V gene's germline CDR1 is SGHTA and CDR2 FQGNSA. Trimming shortened V by 2 bases and J by 3 bases, and 14 bases separated the two germline ends. This CDR3 spans 15 amino acids. Here the CDR3 reads CASSLSAGSYYEQYF. CDR3 sequence (DNA): TGTGCCAGCAGCTTATCGGCCGGTTCGTACTACGAGCAGTACTTC. Full variable domain (remainder filled in from reference TRBV7-2 and TRBJ2-7): GAGVSQSPSNKVTEKGKDVELRCDPISGHTALYWYRQSLGQGLEFLIYFQGNSAPDKSGLPSDRFSAERTGGSVSTLTIQRTQQEDSAVYLCASSLSAGSYYEQYFGPGTRLTVT.

This clone is a singleton in its sample. V gene TRBV4-3 combines with J gene TRBJ1-3, with D hard to call. In germline, CDR1 is LGHNA, CDR2 YSLEER. The CDR3 runs to 19 residues. V dropped 0 bases and J dropped 1 base, with 19 bases sitting between them. The CDR3 spells CASSQELRAQNPSGNTIYF. The DNA of the CDR3 is TGCGCCAGCAGCCAAGAATTAAGGGCTCAAAACCCTTCTGGAAACACCATATATTTT.

The chain is built from TRBV27 and TRBJ1-4; D call uncertain. Germline CDR1 and CDR2: MNHEY and SMNVEV (reference sequence). Trimming stripped 4 bases from V and 11 bases from J, with 11 bases between. This CDR3 has 12 residues. Here the CDR3 reads CASSSPGSKLFF. DNA of the CDR3: TGTGCCAGCAGTTCACCAGGATCGAAACTGTTTTTT.

This clone occurred once. The CDR3 spells CSGSGTGENEQFF. The CDR3 coding sequence is TGCAGCGGATCCGGGACAGGGGAGAATGAGCAGTTCTTC. The chain has TRBV29-1 and TRBJ2-1; 10 bases map to TRBD1. The germline V gene encodes CDR1 SQVTM and CDR2 ANQGSEA. V lost 7 bases to trimming and J lost 7 bases; unmatched junction nucleotides: 7. The CDR3 runs to 13 residues.

This clone was recorded a few times. The genes are TRBV4-3 and TRBJ2-5; the match to TRBD2 covers 7 bases. The CDR3 runs to 14 residues. V dropped 2 bases and J dropped 5; count of bases not matched to a gene: 5. Per the germline V gene, CDR1 is LGHNA and CDR2 is YSLEER. The CDR3 sequence: CASSQRLAGETQYF. In DNA, the CDR3 is TGCGCCAGCAGCCAAAGACTAGCCGGGGAGACCCAGTACTTC.

By frequency in the sample, this clone is medium-sized. The rearrangement uses TRBV5-1 and TRBJ2-1; D gene uncertain. Germline V gene lookup returns CDR1 SGHRS and CDR2 YFSETQ. The V end was cut by 6 bases, the J end by 6 bases, with 13 bases between. This CDR3 is 13 amino acids long. CDR3 bases: TGCGCCAGCACCCCTGGCCCCATCAATGAGCAGTTCTTC. Its protein product is CASTPGPINEQFF.

V usage is TRBV29-1 and J usage is TRBJ1-4; 12 nucleotides agree with TRBD1. The CDR3 spans 14 residues. V gave up 3 bases and J gave up 7 bases; unmatched junction bases: 3. Germline assignment: CDR1 SQVTM and CDR2 ANQGSEA. The CDR3 is CSVEGQGAGEKLFF. CDR3 coding DNA: TGCAGCGTTGAGGGACAGGGGGCAGGTGAAAAACTGTTTTTT.

The chain uses TRBV7-2 and TRBJ1-1, with TRBD1 identical over 8 bases. Losses at the gene ends were 1 base for V and 1 base for J; bases not matched to a gene: 2. The CDR3 has 15 amino acids. Germline-derived CDR1 and CDR2 are SGHTA and FQGNSA. The CDR3 bases are TGTGCCAGCAGCTTAGGGGGGACAGGGAACACTGAAGCTTTCTTT. As protein: CASSLGGTGNTEAFF. Variable domain in full (rest from reference TRBV7-2 and TRBJ1-1): GAGVSQSPSNKVTEKGKDVELRCDPISGHTALYWYRQSLGQGLEFLIYFQGNSAPDKSGLPSDRFSAERTGGSVSTLTIQRTQQEDSAVYLCASSLGGTGNTEAFFGQGTRLTVV.

V is TRBV4-3 and J is TRBJ2-6, with a weak D call TRBD1 (5 bases). This CDR3 comprises 15 residues. Germline assignment: CDR1 LGHNA and CDR2 YSLEER. V was shortened by 4 bases and J by 0 bases, with 7 bases between the two germline ends. This CDR3 reads CASSPGFSGANVLTF. CDR3 coding DNA: TGCGCCAGCAGCCCAGGGTTCTCTGGGGCCAACGTCCTGACTTTC.

This rearrangement joins TRBV10-3 to TRBJ2-1; tentatively, D is TRBD1 or TRBD2 (5 bases each). The CDR3 contains 13 residues. Germline V lookup: CDR1 ENHRY, CDR2 SYGVKD. V was shortened by 3 bases and J by 14 bases, with 17 bases between the two germline ends. The CDR3 DNA is TGTGCCATCAGTGATAACAGGTTAATGCGGGAGTTCTTC. Its translation is CAISDNRLMREFF.

The V gene is TRBV11-1, the J gene TRBJ2-3; maybe TRBD2 (6 bases). CDR3 length: 14 residues. Trimming cost V 5 bases and J 4 bases, with 13 bases left between them. Germline V gene sequence: CDR1 SGHAT, CDR2 FQDESV (reference sequence). The DNA for the CDR3 is TGTGCCAGCAGCCGGGACTTCGGACCAGATACGCAGTATTTT. Protein product: CASSRDFGPDTQYF.

The V call is TRBV30, the J call TRBJ2-7; D is unclear. Per germline, CDR1 GTSNPN and CDR2 SVGIG (reference sequence). The V end was cut by 1 base, the J end by 9 bases, with 10 bases between. This CDR3 has 11 amino acids. The CDR3 DNA reads TGTGCCTGGAGTGACCCCACCGGGCAGTACGTC. Protein: CAWSDPTGQYV.

The chain carries TRBV7-3 and TRBJ1-1, with D hard to call. Germline assignment: CDR1 SGHTA and CDR2 FQGTGA. V dropped 5 bases and J dropped 5 bases, with 15 bases sitting between them. This CDR3 is built from 14 residues. CDR3 region: CASSPTAGRTEAFF. CDR3 DNA: TGTGCCAGCAGCCCTACGGCGGGGAGGACTGAAGCTTTCTTT.

V is TRBV5-4 and J is TRBJ2-5; TRBD2 matches at 8 bases. Matching the DNA end better, TRBJ2-7 makes the J call doubtful. Germline assignment: CDR1 SGHNT and CDR2 YYREEE (reference sequence). This CDR3 contains 13 residues. For the CDR3, the DNA is TGTGCCAGCAGCAGCGGGAGCTCCTACGAGCAGTACTTC. It is translated as CASSSGSSYEQYF.

This chain links TRBV19 with TRBJ2-1; D is unclear. Deletions cut 3 bases from V and 4 bases from J, with 7 bases between. This CDR3 is 13 amino acids long. From germline, CDR1 is LNHDA and CDR2 SQIVND (reference sequence). This CDR3 reads CASSIDFYNEQFF. CDR3 bases: TGTGCCAGTAGTATCGACTTTTACAATGAGCAGTTCTTC.

The V and J genes are TRBV2 and TRBJ2-5; TRBD2 might be the D (5 bases). From germline, CDR1 is SNHLY and CDR2 FYNNEI. The CDR3 loop spans 12 amino acids. Deletions cut 0 bases from V and 7 bases from J, with 6 bases between. This CDR3 reads CASSEAGGTQYF. The CDR3 nucleotides read TGTGCCAGCAGTGAAGCAGGAGGGACCCAGTACTTC.

The gene calls are TRBV18 and TRBJ2-7; 7 bases are shared with TRBD2. This CDR3 has 14 residues. Germline V gives CDR1 KGHSH, CDR2 LQKENI. With V trimmed by 3 bases and J by 4 bases, 6 bases remained unmatched. CDR3 sequence reads: CASSPQVGGYEQYF. CDR3 DNA sequence: TGTGCCAGCTCACCTCAAGTGGGAGGGTACGAGCAGTACTTC.